This T cell receptor beta chain was profiled in a study of CD8 T cells in Susac syndrome. Points from the study as a whole: There was no clonal expansion in the CD4+ T cell repertoires of Susac syndrome.

cDNA came from roughly 0.53 to 1 ug RNA primed by random hexamers. TCR beta CDR3 was amplified by immunoSEQ multiplex PCR. This amplification extended across 54 Vbeta and 13 Jbeta segments. TCRdb used MiXCR to reprocess the immunoSEQ multiplex PCR reads, holding one entry per CDR3 protein. The table lists tens of thousands of distinct CDR3 sequences, 93% of them singletons. As to this clonotype: The target antigen is unknown.

The CD8+ and CD4+ T cells were negatively isolated, with the TEMRA cells enriched by FACS. This sequence originates from a human donor with Susac syndrome. The source material was CD4+ T cells from PBMCs.

CDR3 sequence reads: CASKLTGDGGSPLHF. The CDR3 DNA sequence: TGTGCCAGCAAGCTGACAGGGGACGGGGGTTCACCCCTCCACTTT. The genes are TRBV2 and TRBJ1-6, with 8 nucleotides matching TRBD1. The CDR3 has 15 residues. V shed 7 bases and J 9 bases; nucleotides not matched to a gene: 11. From germline, CDR1 is SNHLY and CDR2 FYNNEI.